The T cell receptor beta chain described here comes from a study of identical twins. One entry per CDR3 protein results from TCRdb running MiXCR on the 5' RACE reads. The top ten hold around 1% of the sample, which has 500,000 to 550,000 distinct CDR3 sequences, 22% seen once. The V and J ends lost 1 base and 6 bases respectively, with 13 bases between them. CDR3 length: 14 amino acids. Germline lookup yields CDR1 SEHNR and CDR2 FQNEAQ (reference sequence). This sample was shared with a second study, whose subject was T cells expressing NK-cell markers. That study adds: From sorted CD3+CD56+NKG2C+, CD3+CD56+NKG2C- and CD3+CD56-NKG2C+ T cells came the TCR beta repertoires.

The V and J genes are TRBV7-9 and TRBJ2-7; tentative D call: TRBD1 (6 bases). Sample: CD4+ T cells sorted from blood. The receptor comes from a woman younger than 35 in good health. The CDR3 protein is CASSLVAGDGEQYF. CDR3 nucleotide sequence: TGTGCCAGCAGCTTAGTGGCAGGGGATGGCGAGCAGTACTTC. Filled out from reference TRBV7-9 and TRBJ2-7, the complete variable domain reads DTGVSQNPRHKITKRGQNVTFRCDPISEHNRLYWYRQTLGQGPEFLTYFQNEAQLEKSRLLSDRFSAERPKGSFSTLEIQRTEQGDSAMYLCASSLVAGDGEQYFGPGTRLTVT.